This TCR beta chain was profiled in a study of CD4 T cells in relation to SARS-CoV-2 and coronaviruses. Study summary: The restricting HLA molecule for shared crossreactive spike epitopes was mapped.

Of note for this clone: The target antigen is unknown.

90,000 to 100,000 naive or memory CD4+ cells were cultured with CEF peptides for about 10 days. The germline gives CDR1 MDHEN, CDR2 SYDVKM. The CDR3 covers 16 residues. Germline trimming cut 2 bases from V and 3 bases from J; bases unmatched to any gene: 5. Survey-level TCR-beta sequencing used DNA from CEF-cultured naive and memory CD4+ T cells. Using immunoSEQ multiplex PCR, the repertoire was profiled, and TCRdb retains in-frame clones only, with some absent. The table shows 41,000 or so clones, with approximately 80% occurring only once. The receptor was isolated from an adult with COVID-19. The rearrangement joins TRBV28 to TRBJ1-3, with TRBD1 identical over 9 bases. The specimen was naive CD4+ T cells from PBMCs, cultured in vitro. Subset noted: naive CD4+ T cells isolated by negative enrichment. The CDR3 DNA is TGTGCCAGCAGTTTAGGCGGGACAGGGTATGGAAACACCATATATTTT. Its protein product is CASSLGGTGYGNTIYF.